Following are 26 T cell receptor beta chains from one sample sequenced in a study of human CD8 memory T cell subsets. TCR beta was sequenced from UMI-tagged 5' RACE libraries. TCRdb reworked the 5' RACE reads into one entry per CDR3 protein, no DNA. In total, the table holds around 9,800 distinct CDR3 sequences. Material for sequencing was CD8+ T cells from PBMCs. These receptors all come from a human donor in good health.

The rearrangement links TRBV15 to TRBJ1-5; with no DNA, the TCRdb D assignment of TRBD1 cannot be verified. Germline V gives CDR1 LNHNV, CDR2 YYDKDF (reference sequence). The CDR3 spans 15 residues. This chain's CDR3 is CATSNDRGGSQPQHF.

The chain recombines TRBV4-1 with TRBJ1-2. CDR1 is MGHRA and CDR2 is YSYEKL in the germline V gene. This CDR3 is built from 12 residues. The CDR3: CASSRQNYGYTF.

CDR3 protein: CSARVFPGGSYEQYF. V gene TRBV20-1 combines with J gene TRBJ2-7; TCRdb gives TRBD1 as the D gene, but with no DNA this cannot be confirmed. The CDR3 is 15 amino acids. Germline V gene sequence: CDR1 DFQATT, CDR2 SNEGSKA (reference sequence).

The chain couples TRBV2 to TRBJ2-5; TCRdb's D call, TRBD1, is unchecked because there is no DNA. CDR1 SNHLY and CDR2 FYNNEI come from the germline V gene. The CDR3 is 14 amino acids. The CDR3 region is CASSEPGGRETQYF.

The chain joins TRBV5-1 to TRBJ2-7. The CDR3 runs to 13 residues. Germline assignment: CDR1 SGHRS and CDR2 YFSETQ. CDR3 amino acids: CASSFTGVYEQYF.

The chain uses TRBV5-6 and TRBJ2-1; TCRdb's D call of TRBD2 is untestable without DNA. Germline V CDR1 and CDR2: SGHDT, YYEEEE. This CDR3 spans 15 amino acids. CDR3: CASSFLLAGGNEQFF.

This clonotype shows up as medium-sized by frequency. This chain links TRBV5-6 with TRBJ1-2; TCRdb's D gene call, TRBD1, goes unchecked for lack of DNA. CDR1 is SGHDT, CDR2 YYEEEE, per germline. The CDR3 sequence is 14 residues long. The CDR3 here is CASSSQGSNYGYTF.

Its frequency marks this clonotype as medium-sized. This chain uses TRBV7-7 with TRBJ2-2; TCRdb's D call, TRBD1, is unchecked because there is no DNA. The CDR3 has 15 residues. CDR1 SSHAT and CDR2 FNYEAQ come from the germline V gene (reference sequence). The CDR3 sequence: CASSLRGGGAGELFF.

V gene TRBV6-4 combines with J gene TRBJ1-1; TCRdb returns TRBD1, unconfirmable since there is no DNA. CDR1 and CDR2 (germline): MRHNA, SNTAGT. CDR3 length: 16 amino acids. CDR3 in amino acids: CASSDTRTGENTEAFF.

The CDR3 region is CASSLGPGEAFF. The rearrangement uses TRBV11-2 and TRBJ1-1; TCRdb returns TRBD1, unconfirmable since there is no DNA. Germline V CDR1 and CDR2: SGHAT, FQNNGV. This CDR3 contains 12 residues.

The rearrangement uses TRBV3-1 and TRBJ2-3; with no DNA, the TCRdb D assignment of TRBD2 cannot be verified. This CDR3 spans 15 amino acids. The germline V gene has CDR1 LGHDT and CDR2 YNNKEL (reference sequence). The CDR3 loop reads CASSQAPSDTDTQYF.

The chain is built from TRBV2 and TRBJ2-1. Germline assignment: CDR1 SNHLY and CDR2 FYNNEI. The CDR3 has 13 amino acids. The CDR3 reads CASSRGSYNEQFF.

According to its frequency, this clonotype is medium-sized. The rearrangement joins TRBV14 to TRBJ2-7; without DNA, the TCRdb call of TRBD1 cannot be checked. Per the germline V gene, CDR1 is SGHDN and CDR2 is FVKESK. The CDR3 totals 15 residues. The CDR3 region is CASSPPDRRRYEQYF.

The chain uses TRBV6-2 or TRBV6-3 and TRBJ2-1; the TRBD2 assignment by TCRdb is unverifiable without DNA. The CDR3 sequence is 15 residues long. The V gene's germline CDR1 is MNHEY and CDR2 SVGEGT. The CDR3 reads CASSYGASGIYEQFF.

The V call is TRBV4-1, the J call TRBJ1-2; the TRBD1 assignment by TCRdb is unverifiable without DNA. CDR3 length equals 13 residues. Germline V gene data show CDR1 as MGHRA and CDR2 as YSYEKL. CDR3 protein: CASSRGTVNGYTF.

The chain couples TRBV11-2 to TRBJ2-3; TCRdb selects TRBD1, and the lack of DNA leaves this call unchecked. CDR1 and CDR2 (germline): SGHAT, FQNNGV. The length of the CDR3 is 16 residues. CDR3 region: CASSDPGQGFWDTQYF.

The V and J genes are TRBV5-6 and TRBJ2-1. There are 16 residues in the CDR3. Germline values: CDR1 SGHDT, CDR2 YYEEEE. This CDR3 is CASSLAVRLTYNEQFF.

The genes are TRBV27 and TRBJ2-5; TCRdb lists TRBD1, though no DNA is available to test this call. The CDR3 is 14 amino acids. From germline, CDR1 is MNHEY and CDR2 SMNVEV (reference sequence). The CDR3 is CASSEPGQQETQYF.

This chain uses TRBV20-1 with TRBJ2-7; TCRdb calls TRBD2, which cannot be checked without DNA. Germline V lookup: CDR1 DFQATT, CDR2 SNEGSKA (reference sequence). The CDR3 extends over 14 amino acids. The chain's CDR3 is CSARVLAATYEQYF.

This sequence joins TRBV6-2 or TRBV6-3 and TRBJ2-7. Germline CDR1 MNHEY, CDR2 SVGEGT. The CDR3 is 14 residues long. The CDR3 is CASSYGSAIYEQYF.

This chain links TRBV29-1 with TRBJ2-7; the TCRdb D gene call, TRBD2, has no DNA to confirm it. CDR3 size: 16 residues. CDR1 and CDR2 from the germline V gene are SQVTM and ANQGSEA. The CDR3 reads CSVETDSGRDSYEQYF.

The chain couples TRBV7-8 to TRBJ2-3; TCRdb's D gene call, TRBD2, goes unchecked for lack of DNA. CDR1 is SGHVS and CDR2 is FQNEAQ in the germline V gene. The CDR3 loop spans 14 amino acids. CDR3 sequence: CASSGERDRDTQYF.

This chain connects TRBV14 to TRBJ1-6; TCRdb lists TRBD1, though no DNA is available to test this call. Germline V CDR1 and CDR2: SGHDN, FVKESK. This CDR3 is 16 amino acids long. The CDR3 sequence is CASSQDRAGSSEPLHF.

The chain couples TRBV7-9 to TRBJ2-3; as DNA is missing, the TRBD2 call by TCRdb cannot be tested. Germline CDR1 is SEHNR and CDR2 is FQNEAQ (reference sequence). The CDR3 loop spans 15 amino acids. CDR3 amino acids: CASSLVGDNTDTQYF. Filled out from reference TRBV7-9 and TRBJ2-3, the complete variable domain reads DTGVSQNPRHKITKRGQNVTFRCDPISEHNRLYWYRQTLGQGPEFLTYFQNEAQLEKSRLLSDRFSAERPKGSFSTLEIQRTEQGDSAMYLCASSLVGDNTDTQYFGPGTRLTVL.

CDR3: CASCPTLGGHQPQHF. The chain joins TRBV27 to TRBJ1-5; TCRdb lists TRBD1, though no DNA is available to test this call. The CDR3 length is 15 residues. Per germline, CDR1 MNHEY and CDR2 SMNVEV (reference sequence).

J is TRBJ2-1 and V is TRBV30; the TCRdb D gene call, TRBD2, has no DNA to confirm it. There are 13 residues in the CDR3. Germline V gene lookup returns CDR1 GTSNPN and CDR2 SVGIG (reference sequence). CDR3 in amino acids: CAWSTGLGSEQFF. The full variable domain, rest sourced from reference TRBV30 and TRBJ2-1, is SQTIHQWPATLVQPVGSPLSLECTVEGTSNPNLYWYRQAAGRGLQLLFYSVGIGQISSEVPQNLSASRPQDRQFILSSKKLLLSDSGFYLCAWSTGLGSEQFFGPGTRLTVL.